This T cell receptor (beta chain) was captured in a study of CD8+ T cells in alopecia areata. V was shortened by 0 bases and J by 0 bases, with 16 bases between the two germline ends. Germline CDR1 and CDR2: SGHRS and YFSETQ. This CDR3 contains 18 residues. Extraction and reverse transcription of RNA yielded cDNA as the sequencing template. Assay used: immunoSEQ multiplex PCR; TCRdb lists only in-frame clones, some missing. The sample records about 190,000 clones, more than 55% being singletons. The treatment here: oral pan-JAK inhibitor, 5-10 mg twice daily. The chain couples TRBV5-1 to TRBJ1-5, with D possibly TRBD1 on 5 matching bases. The receptor's source is a human donor with alopecia areata. Sequenced material: CD4+ T cells sorted from blood, taken at week 4, from a patient treated with tofacitinib. CDR3 sequence (DNA): TGCGCCAGCAGCTTGGGGGACCGGACGGTGAATAGCAATCAGCCCCAGCATTTT. Amino acids: CASSLGDRTVNSNQPQHF.